The T cell receptor beta chain under discussion was sequenced for a study of CD4+ T cells in melanoma. Regarding the study as a whole: In melanoma, neoantigen-specific CD4+ T cells reportedly differed in differentiation state. CD8+ T cell, macrophage and B cell function reportedly correlated with neoantigen-specific CD4+ T cells.

Sequencing was performed with immunoSEQ multiplex PCR; in TCRdb, only in-frame clones are kept and a portion is missing. The sample lists some 21,000 clones, just under 80% occurring once. The junction had 5 bases not matched to a gene; V was cut back by 5 bases and J by 6 bases. Germline lookup yields CDR1 SNHLY and CDR2 FYNNEI. This CDR3 spans 13 amino acids. As regards this clone: Its target is not known.

The TCR was taken from a human donor with melanoma. This rearrangement joins TRBV2 to TRBJ1-1; 8 positions match TRBD1. The CDR3 protein is CASSRPDRAEAFF. The CDR3 DNA reads TGTGCCAGCAGTCGACCGGACAGGGCTGAAGCTTTCTTT.